The next 29 T cell receptor beta chains were all read from a single sample in a study of blood T cell repertoires in COVID-19. Produced via immunoSEQ multiplex PCR; TCRdb's table is partial and in-frame only. The repertoire has a few hundred thousand clones, 90% of them found once; the top ten carry around 2.3%. Sequencing input: peripheral blood. These receptors came from an older woman with COVID-19, enrolled during active disease.

The rearrangement uses TRBV7-9 and TRBJ1-5; D is uncertain. Germline V gene lookup returns CDR1 SEHNR and CDR2 FQNEAQ (reference sequence). V lost 5 bases, J lost 0 bases, and 8 bases lay in between. The CDR3 totals 14 residues. The CDR3 reads CASSPTVSNQPQHF. The CDR3 bases are TGTGCCAGCAGCCCCACGGTTAGCAATCAGCCCCAGCATTTT.

The chain has TRBV18 and TRBJ2-2, with TRBD1 matching 7 bases. Germline trimming cut 6 bases from V and 2 bases from J; bases unmatched to any gene: 15. CDR1 is KGHSH, CDR2 LQKENI, per germline. The CDR3 has 18 residues. In DNA, the CDR3 is TGTGCCAGCTCCGGTAGGACACAGGGGCCGGGAAACACCGGGGAGCTGTTTTTT. Translating it yields CASSGRTQGPGNTGELFF.

V is TRBV14 and J is TRBJ1-2; 8 bases agree with TRBD1. The junction had 11 bases not matched to a gene; V was cut back by 4 bases and J by 7 bases. The V gene's germline CDR1 is SGHDN and CDR2 FVKESK. The CDR3 length is 15 residues. This CDR3 is CASSPRAGGFFGYTF. The CDR3 nucleotides read TGTGCCAGCAGCCCCCGGGCAGGGGGCTTTTTTGGCTACACCTTC. The variable domain in full, with the rest retrieved from reference TRBV14 and TRBJ1-2, is EAGVTQFPSHSVIEKGQTVTLRCDPISGHDNLYWYRRVMGKEIKFLLHFVKESKQDESGMPNNRFLAERTGGTYSTLKVQPAELEDSGVYFCASSPRAGGFFGYTFGSGTRLTVV.

In its sample, this clone was seen a few times. The chain uses TRBV5-1 and TRBJ1-6; TRBD1 aligns across 7 bases. The CDR3 length is 14 residues. Germline trimming cut 0 bases from V and 7 bases from J; bases unmatched to any gene: 1. Germline V CDR1 and CDR2: SGHRS, YFSETQ. CDR3 sequence: CASSLEGQNSPLHF. Written as DNA, the CDR3 is TGCGCCAGCAGCTTGGAGGGACAGAATTCACCCCTCCACTTT. The full variable domain, with the rest looked up from reference TRBV5-1 and TRBJ1-6, is KAGVTQTPRYLIKTRGQQVTLSCSPISGHRSVSWYQQTPGQGLQFLFEYFSETQRNKGNFPGRFSGRQFSNSRSEMNVSTLELGDSALYLCASSLEGQNSPLHFGNGTRLTVT.

The rearrangement links TRBV4-1 to TRBJ2-7, with D tentatively TRBD1 (6 bases). CDR1 and CDR2 from the germline V gene are MGHRA and YSYEKL. This CDR3 contains 18 residues. V shed 1 base and J shed 2 bases, with 21 bases lying between them. CDR3 bases: TGCGCCAGCAGCCAAGGGAACTTTCGCAGGGGTTCAACCTACGAGCAGTACTTC. Its translation is CASSQGNFRRGSTYEQYF.

The chain employs TRBV29-1 and TRBJ2-1; D remains ambiguous. CDR1 is SQVTM, CDR2 ANQGSEA, per germline. CDR3 length: 13 residues. Trimming left V 7 bases short and J 3 bases short, with 13 bases between. Here the CDR3 reads CSAVGLSYNEQFF. The CDR3 region has the DNA TGCAGCGCTGTTGGGCTCAGCTACAATGAGCAGTTCTTC.

V is TRBV5-1 and J is TRBJ2-5, with 10 nucleotides matching TRBD2. CDR1 and CDR2 from the germline V gene are SGHRS and YFSETQ. The CDR3 covers 18 residues. Germline trimming cut 4 bases from V and 5 bases from J; bases unmatched to any gene: 17. The CDR3 region is CASSPGASGGIAEETQYF. CDR3 sequence (DNA): TGCGCCAGCAGCCCCGGAGCTAGCGGGGGTATCGCGGAGGAGACCCAGTACTTC.

The genes are TRBV6-5 and TRBJ1-2; perhaps TRBD1 as D (5 bases). This CDR3 is 15 amino acids long. Germline V CDR1 and CDR2: MNHEY, SVGAGI. V gave up 7 bases and J gave up 4 bases, with 19 bases separating them. The CDR3 sequence is CASTGGGIRIYGYTF. The CDR3, as DNA: TGTGCCAGCACCGGGGGGGGGATTCGGATCTATGGCTACACCTTC.

This chain uses TRBV7-2 with TRBJ1-5; possible D gene TRBD1, 5 bases. CDR3 length: 15 amino acids. The V end lost 4 bases, the J end lost 5 bases, and 15 bases lay between the germline ends. Germline CDR1 reads SGHTA; CDR2 reads FQGNSA. The CDR3 here is CASSWDSRGDQPQHF. The CDR3 DNA is TGTGCCAGCAGCTGGGACTCCCGGGGGGATCAGCCCCAGCATTTT. The full variable domain, completed using reference TRBV7-2 and TRBJ1-5, is GAGVSQSPSNKVTEKGKDVELRCDPISGHTALYWYRQSLGQGLEFLIYFQGNSAPDKSGLPSDRFSAERTGGSVSTLTIQRTQQEDSAVYLCASSWDSRGDQPQHFGDGTRLSIL.

The chain couples TRBV18 to TRBJ1-1; tentatively, D is TRBD1 (5 bases). Germline CDR1 and CDR2: KGHSH and LQKENI. V shed 2 bases and J shed 4 bases, with 17 bases lying between them. This CDR3 spans 16 amino acids. The CDR3 sequence: CASSPNSRAVGTEAFF. The CDR3 DNA sequence: TGTGCCAGCTCACCAAATTCCAGGGCGGTAGGCACTGAAGCTTTCTTT.

The V gene is TRBV9, the J gene TRBJ1-1; weak D call: TRBD1 (6 bases). V lost 5 bases, J lost 5 bases, and 16 bases lay in between. Germline CDR1 SGDLS, CDR2 YYNGEE. The CDR3 is made up of 14 amino acids. The CDR3 sequence: CASSVEGERTEAFF. Here the CDR3 DNA reads TGTGCCAGCAGTGTTGAGGGGGAGAGAACTGAAGCTTTCTTT. Looking up the rest from reference TRBV9 and TRBJ1-1 gives the full variable domain: DSGVTQTPKHLITATGQRVTLRCSPRSGDLSVYWYQQSLDQGLQFLIQYYNGEERAKGNILERFSAQQFPDLHSELNLSSLELGDSALYFCASSVEGERTEAFFGQGTRLTVV.

This clone was observed once. The V and J genes are TRBV18 and TRBJ2-2; a possible D gene is TRBD1 (5 bases). The CDR3 consists of 15 residues. The germline gives CDR1 KGHSH, CDR2 LQKENI. Trimming took off 3 bases at V and 5 bases at J, with 13 bases between the two ends. CDR3 sequence: CASSPAQGGTGELFF. In DNA form, the CDR3 reads TGTGCCAGCTCACCGGCGCAGGGCGGTACCGGGGAGCTGTTTTTT.

This clone was found once. The chain employs TRBV29-1 and TRBJ2-3, with 9 bases lining up with TRBD2. V was pared by 0 bases and J by 6 bases, with 7 bases of the junction left unmatched. The CDR3 loop spans 15 amino acids. CDR1 and CDR2 (germline): SQVTM, ANQGSEA. This CDR3 reads CSVEEGGTSQDTQYF. The CDR3, as DNA: TGCAGCGTTGAAGAAGGAGGGACTAGCCAGGATACGCAGTATTTT.

Only one count was recorded for this clone. The chain is built from TRBV30 and TRBJ2-7; 7 bases are a match to TRBD1. The V and J ends lost 2 bases and 3 bases, in that order; junction bases with no gene match: 4. The CDR3 runs to 13 residues. Germline lookup yields CDR1 GTSNPN and CDR2 SVGIG (reference sequence). CDR3 bases: TGTGCCTGGAGTTCAGGGACAGACTACGAGCAGTACTTC. It translates to CAWSSGTDYEQYF.

The sample holds one count of this clone. V and J are TRBV7-9 and TRBJ1-1; 7 bases match TRBD1. The CDR3 contains 13 residues. Germline CDR1 is SEHNR and CDR2 is FQNEAQ (reference sequence). Losses at the gene ends were 4 bases for V and 7 bases for J; bases not matched to a gene: 6. The CDR3, as DNA: TGTGCCAGCAGCTCGATACAGGGGCGTGAAGCTTTCTTT. It encodes CASSSIQGREAFF.

Remarks on this clone: The identical CDR3 is also encoded by other nucleotide sequences in the sample. The chain is built from TRBV6-2 or TRBV6-3 and TRBJ2-2, with D hard to call. V lost 5 bases to trimming and J lost 5 bases, with 15 bases between them. This CDR3 spans 15 amino acids. CDR1 is MNHEY and CDR2 is SVGEGT in the germline V gene. The CDR3 DNA reads TGTGCCAGCAGTCCGCTAGATCTATGGACCGGGGAGCTGTTTTTT. Translation gives CASSPLDLWTGELFF.

This sequence joins TRBV7-8 and TRBJ2-7; 11 bases are shared with TRBD1. In germline, CDR1 is SGHVS, CDR2 FQNEAQ. The CDR3 consists of 15 residues. With 5 bases clipped from V and 4 bases from J, the junction kept 7 bases outside the gene matches. The CDR3 spells CASSNRDRGTYEQYF. The DNA of the CDR3 is TGTGCCAGCAGCAACCGGGACAGGGGGACGTACGAGCAGTACTTC.

The gene calls are TRBV5-1 and TRBJ2-5, with 9 bases matching TRBD1. This CDR3 is 13 amino acids long. V shed 4 bases, J shed 5 bases, and the junction held 3 bases outside the gene matches. CDR1 and CDR2 from the germline V gene are SGHRS and YFSETQ. CDR3 sequence: CASSPDRGETQYF. In nucleotides, the CDR3 is TGCGCCAGCAGCCCTGACAGGGGGGAGACCCAGTACTTC.

The J gene is TRBJ1-6, the V gene TRBV18; 9 nucleotides line up with TRBD1. The CDR3 extends over 21 amino acids. Germline V gene sequence: CDR1 KGHSH, CDR2 LQKENI. The V and J ends lost 3 bases and 7 bases, in that order; junction bases with no gene match: 22. The CDR3 DNA is TGTGCCAGCTCACCTCGTTCCCGCCGTGGACAGGGGCCAGAGAAGAATTCACCCCTCCACTTT. Protein sequence: CASSPRSRRGQGPEKNSPLHF.

The rearrangement links TRBV24-1 to TRBJ1-5, with a possible D match to TRBD1 (5 bases). The CDR3 length is 17 residues. Trimming left V 3 bases short and J 2 bases short, with 16 bases between. Germline V lookup: CDR1 KGHDR, CDR2 SFDVKD. The CDR3 bases are TGTGCCACCAGTGATCCTCCTGGGCAGGGCGGCAATCAGCCCCAGCATTTT. As protein: CATSDPPGQGGNQPQHF.

V and J are TRBV19 and TRBJ2-7, with TRBD1 matching over 11 bases. The trim removed 6 bases at V and 4 bases at J, leaving 8 bases unmatched. CDR1 is LNHDA, CDR2 SQIVND, per germline (reference sequence). The CDR3 has 15 residues. This CDR3 is CASSPDRGQGYEQYF. CDR3 nucleotides: TGTGCCAGTAGCCCGGACAGGGGGCAGGGGTACGAGCAGTACTTC.

The V and J genes are TRBV10-3 and TRBJ1-5, with 8 bases aligning to TRBD1. This CDR3 has 15 amino acids. Germline V CDR1 and CDR2: ENHRY, SYGVKD. Trimming took 6 bases from V and 0 from J; bases not matched to a gene: 4. CDR3 residues: CAISLGQDSNQPQHF. CDR3 DNA: TGTGCCATCAGCCTGGGACAGGATAGCAATCAGCCCCAGCATTTT.

The J gene is TRBJ2-1, the V gene TRBV5-1; 8 bases match TRBD1. Trimming removed 1 base from V and 10 bases from J; junction bases left unmatched: 7. CDR1 and CDR2 (germline): SGHRS, YFSETQ. This CDR3 spans 14 amino acids. The chain's CDR3 is CASSLRGTGGEQFF. CDR3 nucleotides: TGCGCCAGCAGCTTGCGGGGGACAGGAGGCGAGCAGTTCTTC.

The rearrangement links TRBV7-2 to TRBJ1-4; the D gene is possibly TRBD1 (5 bases). Trimming removed 3 bases from V and 10 bases from J, with 9 bases in between. Germline CDR1 reads SGHTA; CDR2 reads FQGNSA. The CDR3 covers 12 residues. The CDR3 here is CASSLGGRKLFF. The CDR3 nucleotides are TGTGCCAGCAGCTTGGGGGGGAGAAAACTGTTTTTT. The whole variable domain, remainder taken from reference TRBV7-2 and TRBJ1-4, is GAGVSQSPSNKVTEKGKDVELRCDPISGHTALYWYRQSLGQGLEFLIYFQGNSAPDKSGLPSDRFSAERTGGSVSTLTIQRTQQEDSAVYLCASSLGGRKLFFGSGTQLSVL.

This sequence joins TRBV5-6 and TRBJ1-2; perhaps TRBD1 as D (5 bases). CDR3 length: 15 residues. CDR1 and CDR2 (germline): SGHDT, YYEEEE. Trimming shortened V by 4 bases and J by 2 bases, and 15 bases separated the two germline ends. The CDR3 spells CASSTPGRENYGYTF. DNA of the CDR3: TGTGCCAGCAGCACCCCAGGGAGGGAGAACTATGGCTACACCTTC.

V usage is TRBV2 and J usage is TRBJ2-2; perhaps TRBD1 as D (5 bases). Germline V lookup: CDR1 SNHLY, CDR2 FYNNEI. The V end was cut by 3 bases, the J end by 7 bases, with 12 bases between. The CDR3 is 14 amino acids. The CDR3 reads CASSEDTAGGELFF. Written as DNA, the CDR3 is TGTGCCAGCAGTGAGGACACAGCTGGCGGGGAGCTGTTTTTT.

This clone was recorded only once. The chain employs TRBV19 and TRBJ1-1; weak D call: TRBD1 (5 bases). The CDR3 runs 14 residues. Germline values: CDR1 LNHDA, CDR2 SQIVND (reference sequence). Trimming removed 4 bases from V and 1 base from J, with 10 bases in between. The CDR3 protein is CASSTQVPNTEAFF. The CDR3 coding sequence is TGTGCCAGTAGTACACAGGTGCCGAACACTGAAGCTTTCTTT. Supplemented by reference TRBV19 and TRBJ1-1, the full variable domain reads DGGITQSPKYLFRKEGQNVTLSCEQNLNHDAMYWYRQDPGQGLRLIYYSQIVNDFQKGDIAEGYSVSREKKESFPLTVTSAQKNPTAFYLCASSTQVPNTEAFFGQGTRLTVV.

V usage is TRBV6-5 and J usage is TRBJ1-2, with a tentative D call TRBD1 (5 bases). V was pared by 0 bases and J by 7 bases, with 9 bases between. CDR1 and CDR2 (germline): MNHEY, SVGAGI. There are 13 residues in the CDR3. Here the CDR3 reads CASSYSSRVGYTF. CDR3 DNA sequence: TGTGCCAGCAGTTACTCGTCCAGGGTTGGCTACACCTTC.

This chain joins TRBV19 and TRBJ2-4, with D possibly being TRBD1 (6 bases). Deletions cut 5 bases from V and 0 bases from J, with 17 bases between. This CDR3 is built from 17 residues. CDR1 and CDR2 (germline): LNHDA, SQIVND (reference sequence). The CDR3 is CASSPPSTGLAKNIQYF. For the CDR3, the DNA is TGTGCCAGTAGTCCCCCTTCGACAGGTTTAGCCAAAAACATTCAGTACTTC.